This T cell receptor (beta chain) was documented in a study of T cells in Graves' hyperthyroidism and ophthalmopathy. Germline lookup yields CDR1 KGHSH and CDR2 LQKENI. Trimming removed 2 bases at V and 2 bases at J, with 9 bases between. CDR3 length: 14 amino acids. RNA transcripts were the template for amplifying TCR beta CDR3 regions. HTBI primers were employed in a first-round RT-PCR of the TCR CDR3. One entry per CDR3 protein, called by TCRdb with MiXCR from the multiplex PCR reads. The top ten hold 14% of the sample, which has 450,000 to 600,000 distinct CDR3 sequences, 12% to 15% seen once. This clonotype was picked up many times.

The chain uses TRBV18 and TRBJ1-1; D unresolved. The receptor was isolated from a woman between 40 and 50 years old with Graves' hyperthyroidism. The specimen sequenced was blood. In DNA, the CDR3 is TGTGCCAGCTCACCAGGTCGGGGAAACACTGAAGCTTTCTTT. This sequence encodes CASSPGRGNTEAFF. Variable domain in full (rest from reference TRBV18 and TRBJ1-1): NAGVMQNPRHLVRRRGQEARLRCSPMKGHSHVYWYRQLPEEGLKFMVYLQKENIIDESGMPKERFSAEFPKEGPSILRIQQVVRGDSAAYFCASSPGRGNTEAFFGQGTRLTVV.